This T cell receptor (beta chain) is from a study of technical replicates of blood from several donors. The method was immunoSEQ multiplex PCR; TCRdb's version includes in-frame clones alone and lacks a portion of them. This table holds approximately 73,000 clones, 90% to 95% found once. Trimming at V came to 3 bases and at J to 3 bases, leaving 3 bases not matched to a gene. The CDR3 covers 14 residues. CDR1 and CDR2 from the germline V gene are KGHSH and LQKENI. Sample: T cells isolated from PBMCs. The chain uses TRBV18 and TRBJ2-7; TRBD1 matches at 9 bases. This TCR came from a human donor in good health. CDR3 nucleotide sequence: TGTGCCAGCTCACCCTCGGGACAGGGCTACGAGCAGTACTTC. Protein sequence: CASSPSGQGYEQYF.